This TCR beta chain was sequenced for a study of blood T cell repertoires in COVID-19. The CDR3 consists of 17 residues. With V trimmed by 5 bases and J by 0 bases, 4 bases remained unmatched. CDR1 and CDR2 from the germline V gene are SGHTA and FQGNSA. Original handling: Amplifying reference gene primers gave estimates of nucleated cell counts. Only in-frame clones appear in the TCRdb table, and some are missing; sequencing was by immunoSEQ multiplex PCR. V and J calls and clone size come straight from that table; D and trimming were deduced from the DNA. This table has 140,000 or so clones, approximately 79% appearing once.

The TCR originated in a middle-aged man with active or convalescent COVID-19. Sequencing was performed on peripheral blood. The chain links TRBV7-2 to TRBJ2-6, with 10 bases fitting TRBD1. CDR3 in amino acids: CASSRDRGPSGANVLTF. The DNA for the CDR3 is TGTGCCAGCAGCCGGGACAGGGGTCCCTCTGGGGCCAACGTCCTGACTTTC. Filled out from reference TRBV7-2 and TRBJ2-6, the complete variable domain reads GAGVSQSPSNKVTEKGKDVELRCDPISGHTALYWYRQSLGQGLEFLIYFQGNSAPDKSGLPSDRFSAERTGGSVSTLTIQRTQQEDSAVYLCASSRDRGPSGANVLTFGAGSRLTVL.